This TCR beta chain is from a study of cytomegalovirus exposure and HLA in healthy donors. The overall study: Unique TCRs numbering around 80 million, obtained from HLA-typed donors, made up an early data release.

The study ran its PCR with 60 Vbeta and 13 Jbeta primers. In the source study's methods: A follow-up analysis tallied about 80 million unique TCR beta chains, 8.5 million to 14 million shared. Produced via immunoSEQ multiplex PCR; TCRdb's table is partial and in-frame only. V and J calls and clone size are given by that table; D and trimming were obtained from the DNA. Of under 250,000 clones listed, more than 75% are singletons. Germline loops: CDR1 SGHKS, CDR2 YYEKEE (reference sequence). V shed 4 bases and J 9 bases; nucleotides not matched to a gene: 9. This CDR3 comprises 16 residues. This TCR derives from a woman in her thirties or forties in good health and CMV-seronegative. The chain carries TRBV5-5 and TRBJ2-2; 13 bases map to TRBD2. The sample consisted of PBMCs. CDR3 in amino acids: CASSAGLAGTRRELFF. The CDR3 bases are TGTGCCAGCAGCGCGGGACTAGCGGGGACGAGGAGGGAGCTGTTTTTT.